This TCR beta chain was captured by sequencing in a study of cytomegalovirus exposure and HLA in healthy donors (dated by TCRdb to 2015 to 2018). About the full investigation: An earlier analysis of a few hundred of the donors reported 276 Gb of sequence data and 95 million to 120 million unique TCR beta sequences obtained from 150 million to 200 million T cells. Approximately 330 gigabases of sequencing data and around 80 million unique TCR sequences made up an early release that covered nearly 650 HLA-typed donors. Of the roughly 410 genotyped donors, 80% to 90% were placed in the genetic ancestry cluster associated with self-reported Caucasian donors. The study was designed to test whether signatures of past pathogen exposure could be identified by cataloging public T cell receptors. The T cell repertoires of roughly 660 subjects were profiled by immunosequencing and related to cytomegalovirus serostatus. Besides the first cohort of roughly 640 subjects, a separate validation cohort made up of 120 different subjects was used. To predict cytomegalovirus infection status, the study brought together high-throughput TCR immunosequencing, statistical association of individual TCRs with disease status, and machine learning. In a later analysis, previously published TCR beta repertoires from some 640 donors were re-analyzed and high-resolution HLA genotyping was added so that TCR occurrence patterns could be studied. Rather than drawing on any new phenotypic data, the later analysis identified candidate immune exposures from TCR beta sequences and the way those sequences occurred across donors. An earlier analysis of several hundred of the donors used high-throughput TCR beta sequencing to judge whether each TCR beta V gene segment behaved as functional or pseudogenic. Donor age, sex, ethnicity and CMV serostatus were compiled alongside the repertoire data. A later genetic analysis used genome-wide SNP genotypes for about three fifths of the 666 donors, treating that subset as a discovery cohort. Every repertoire in the discovery cohort had been generated on one and the same sequencing platform. HLA typing included class I and class II loci at four-digit resolution. Typing coverage differed by locus: A, B, C, DRB1 and DQB1 were typed in roughly 620-630 donors, DQA1 in about 500, DPA1 in 600 to 610, and DPB1 in 400 to 490. Four or five DR-DQ haplotypes were handled as single units for association and clustering because linkage in the cohort was strong. On average, 235,054 unique TCR beta nucleotide sequences were sequenced per donor among fewer than 500 genotyped donors of the cohort, with roughly 18% of those sequences being non-productive.

In total, about 650 healthy bone marrow donors made up the cohort. Cohort members were all nominally healthy when sampled, although unrecorded immune exposures were likely present. The donor tested CMV seropositive, placing the donor among the approximately 290 seropositive members of the cohort. Each donor provided a peripheral blood sample, and peripheral blood mononuclear cells were used for TCR beta sequencing. Genomic DNA extraction from the blood cell samples was performed with the Qiagen DNeasy Blood Extraction Kit. Comment on this clone: Its antigen specificity is not known. Base qualities were left out, and no much larger clone turns up one base away.

Overall study results and their limits: In vitro tests confirmed that a few of the cytomegalovirus-associated TCR beta chains recognize cytomegalovirus antigens. Broadly in line with IMGT annotations, most TCR beta V segments showed up in productive rearrangements about 90% or about 30% of the time in an earlier analysis of approximately 600 of the donors. Linkage disequilibrium might explain the correlated functional status among segregating V segments, but an unknown experimental factor could not be ruled out. In a later analysis, several top co-occurrence clusters were reported to appear linked to parvovirus B19, influenza, CMV and Epstein-Barr virus. In this cohort, only TCR beta chains were sequenced, and detectable features were limited by the absence of alpha or paired-chain data. According to a later analysis, most CMV-associated TCR beta chains appeared to be HLA-restricted, and the HLA associations seemed to be driven largely by CMV exposure. The earlier analysis of 587 of the donors excluded approximately 17 rarely observed V segments, including chromosome 9 orphons, because counts were too low. Cytomegalovirus status was reported to be diagnosed by the classifier with high specificity and sensitivity in both the original and validation cohorts. When HLA alleles, especially DR and DQ, strongly co-occurred, attributing TCR associations to individual alleles was difficult. A cluster of highly shared sequence variants was judged likely to represent a technical artifact of the sequencing pipeline. Because some donors lacked HLA typing at each locus, the association tests relied only on the typed subset. Immune exposure information for the cohort was limited to CMV serostatus. Presence/absence analyses assumed roughly uniform sequencing depth across donors, an assumption that may not hold. In a later analysis, some 18,000 TCR beta sequences were associated with specific HLA alleles at a false discovery rate of 0.05. V-gene and J-gene trimming of TCR beta chains was associated with a missense DCLRE1C variant in a later genetic analysis, and the association was replicated in an independent cohort. Compared with equally common non-associated chains, HLA-associated TCR beta chains in a later analysis were more clonally expanded and had lower generation probabilities. According to the authors, the approach could potentially be generalized to other disease states and immunological phenotypes. According to a later analysis, TCR association rates differed among HLA loci, with DRB1 alleles showing the most associated TCRs and HLA-C alleles showing the fewest. According to a later genetic analysis, donors in an Asian-associated ancestry cluster had fewer N-insertions in productive TCRs than the approximately 700-donor mean. A further reported finding was that TCR beta sequences accurately predicted the HLA-A and HLA-B alleles for most subjects in the first cohort. The study listed 150 to 200 TCR beta chains as associated with cytomegalovirus. Across donors, most TCR sequences were observed very rarely, whereas some public TCRs were present in many individuals.

Library preparation employed the immunoSEQ multiplex PCR assay. For the multiplex PCR, a mixture combining 60 forward primers for TCR Vbeta segments and 13 reverse primers for TCR Jbeta segments was used. A multiplex PCR assay on genomic DNA amplified the CDR3 region of rearranged TCR beta genes. On the Illumina HiSeq System, the amplified TCR beta libraries were sequenced as 87-base-pair reads. The study's own analysis went as follows. In a later analysis, 80 million or so unique TCR beta chains were counted across the 650 to 750 repertoires, and roughly 9.9 million of these chains were shared by at least two donors. A nearest-neighbor algorithm error-corrected the raw reads and collapsed the reads into unique sequences, merging closely related sequences to remove PCR and sequencing errors. V, D and J gene segments were assigned by aligning CDR3 sequences to IMGT reference sequences. For a sequence to be retained, at least a six-nucleotide match to both a V gene segment and a J gene segment was required. Rearrangements were called productive when the CDR3 lacked stop codons and stayed in frame with V and J; all others were non-productive. CDR3 was defined by IMGT convention, running from the second conserved V-encoded cysteine to the conserved J-encoded phenylalanine. The earlier analysis of a few hundred of the donors excluded any sequence lacking an unambiguous match to a single V gene segment. In an earlier analysis of approximately 610 of the donors, V segments were called functional above 56.7% productive rearrangements and were called segregating when the between-donor standard deviation exceeded 5%. A statistical classification framework was built for diagnosing cytomegalovirus status from the catalog of TCR beta chain sequences. V and J gene assignment, in a later analysis, came from comparing TCR nucleotide sequences with IMGT/GENE-DB human TR gene sequences. The TCRdist pipeline was used in a later analysis to assign CDR3 sequences and most-parsimonious VDJ recombination scenarios. In a later analysis, each TCR beta chain was defined by its CDR3 amino acid sequence together with its V-gene family, and reads lacking a unique V-gene family were excluded. As a way to deal with suspected cross-contamination and a sequencing artifact, a later analysis dropped 450 to 600 nucleotide sequences that were highly shared and had low generation probability. For each public chain, a later analysis derived a clonal expansion index from normalized ranks of inferred template counts within each repertoire. In a later analysis, generation probabilities were computed with a VDJ recombination model fitted to out-of-frame rearrangements, and the resulting probabilities were checked against IGoR. In a later analysis, TCR-TCR, TCR-HLA and TCR-CMV co-occurrence was scored with hypergeometric tests, and a repertoire-size bias correction was applied to TCR pairs. In a later analysis, false discovery rates were estimated by permuting HLA or CMV assignments 20 times. In a later analysis, co-occurring TCRs were grouped with DBSCAN, and TCRdist sequence similarity was added when clustering was performed within HLA-allele-positive subsets. For co-occurrence clustering, repertoires with fewer than 30,000 or more than 120,000 public chains were excluded, along with four to six repertoires with anomalous nucleotide sharing. TCRdb holds this immuneACCESS table with in-frame rearrangements only. Some clones are missing; in checked studies, unresolved V genes explain under half, and the rest has no known cause. The DNA was the basis for D and trimming; V, J and clone size are from that table. Here the sample has 150,000 to 200,000 clones; about 83% occur a single time. The ten largest clonotypes hold 4.8% of the sample.

The sequenced sample was PBMCs. The origin of this receptor is a girl between 5 and 17 years old in good health and CMV-seropositive.

The CDR3 region has the sequence CASSGDRGPNTEAFF. DNA sequence: TGTGCCAGCAGTGGGGACAGGGGGCCGAACACTGAAGCTTTCTTT. The rearranged chain carries TRBV6-1 and TRBJ1-1; TRBD1 fits 12 bases in the junction. Ends trimmed: V by 4 bases, J by 1 base; bases unmatched to a gene: 1. The CDR3 sequence holds 15 residues, the cysteine and phenylalanine included. The entry retains the CDR3 DNA only, 45 bases that are in frame from base 1. CDR1 and CDR2 (MNHNS, SASEGT) derive from the germline V gene.